One TCR beta chain is described in this entry. Its specificity is unknown. This entry comes from a study of monozygotic twins with inflammatory bowel disease. The germline CDR1 and CDR2 sequences are SGHAT and FQNNGV. The CDR3 covers 17 residues. Study-wide points: No detectable difference in repertoire similarity separated concordant from discordant twins, possibly as a result of limited power.

cDNA was produced in eight separate reactions per sample. Through template switching, UMIs that included a 6-nucleotide sample barcode were added. TCRdb re-called the 5' RACE reads and catalogs CDR3 proteins one per entry, DNA excluded. Its listing shows around 150,000 distinct CDR3 sequences. This sequence was found in a human donor with ulcerative colitis or Crohn's disease, or a healthy co-twin of an affected twin (not recorded which). Sequenced input: blood. This chain links TRBV11-2 with TRBJ1-1; there is no DNA to check the TCRdb D call of TRBD1. CDR3 residues: CASSIRGTVTQDTEAFF.